The clone carrying this T cell receptor beta chain was recorded a few times. Through a sample-barcoded 5' primer and a J-beta primer mix, a second PCR was run for roughly 7 to 12 cycles. MiXCR was run by TCRdb on the 5' RACE reads, yielding one entry per CDR3 protein. The sample consists of some 1,800,000 distinct CDR3 sequences, about two fifths of them appearing once. These data originate in a study of blood T cells in healthy people across ages. Germline values: CDR1 SGHDN, CDR2 FVKESK. The CDR3 is 14 residues long. V lost 0 bases and J 4 bases, leaving 8 bases between the germline ends. Every sample gave at least 5.5 micrograms of total RNA when it was extracted.

The sequenced sample was blood. The rearrangement joins TRBV14 to TRBJ2-3; no clear D. The clonotype was recovered from a human donor in good health. CDR3 sequence: CASSQDWLADTQYF. The CDR3 region has the DNA TGTGCCAGCAGCCAAGATTGGTTAGCAGATACGCAGTATTTT. Full variable domain (rest looked up from reference TRBV14 and TRBJ2-3): EAGVTQFPSHSVIEKGQTVTLRCDPISGHDNLYWYRRVMGKEIKFLLHFVKESKQDESGMPNNRFLAERTGGTYSTLKVQPAELEDSGVYFCASSQDWLADTQYFGPGTRLTVL.